This entry lists 16 T cell receptor beta chains sequenced from one sample in a study of OX40 agonist ivuxolimab in advanced cancers. Only in-frame clones appear in the TCRdb table, and some are missing; sequencing was by immunoSEQ multiplex PCR. Among about 69,000 clones listed, 91% were seen once. Sequencing was performed on CD4+ or CD8+ T cells sorted from blood, taken in a trial of the OX40 agonist ivuxolimab. The receptors come from an adult with an advanced solid tumor such as melanoma, head and neck, liver or kidney cancer.

This sequence joins TRBV7-9 and TRBJ2-5; 7 bases agree with TRBD1. The J segment lost 2 bases and the V segment lost 1 base, leaving 4 bases of the junction unmatched. Germline CDR1 SEHNR, CDR2 FQNEAQ (reference sequence). The CDR3 is 15 residues long. CDR3 coding DNA: TGTGCCAGCAGCTTAGAGGGGACAGCGCAAGAGACCCAGTACTTC. Its translation is CASSLEGTAQETQYF.

This clone was observed a single time. The rearrangement joins TRBV11-2 to TRBJ2-3, with D unresolved. The germline CDR1 and CDR2 sequences are SGHAT and FQNNGV. The CDR3 extends over 15 amino acids. Trimming left V 2 bases short and J 3 bases short, with 12 bases between. In nucleotides, the CDR3 is TGTGCCAGCAGCTTATGGGGTCCCGTAACAGATACGCAGTATTTT. It yields the protein CASSLWGPVTDTQYF. The whole variable domain, filled in from reference TRBV11-2 and TRBJ2-3, reads EAGVAQSPRYKIIEKRQSVAFWCNPISGHATLYWYQQILGQGPKLLIQFQNNGVVDDSQLPKDRFSAERLKGVDSTLKIQPAKLEDSAVYLCASSLWGPVTDTQYFGPGTRLTVL.

The chain joins TRBV27 to TRBJ1-2, with TRBD1 as a possible D gene (5 bases). The CDR3 runs to 12 residues. Germline V gene lookup returns CDR1 MNHEY and CDR2 SMNVEV (reference sequence). Trimming took 3 bases from V and 8 from J, leaving 10 bases between them. The CDR3 loop is CASSLQGGGYTF. CDR3 coding DNA: TGTGCCAGCAGTTTGCAGGGCGGCGGCTACACCTTC.

The chain combines TRBV7-9 with TRBJ2-7, with 8 bases identical to TRBD2. Germline V gene sequence: CDR1 SEHNR, CDR2 FQNEAQ (reference sequence). The J segment lost 2 bases and the V segment lost 5 bases, leaving 8 bases of the junction unmatched. This CDR3 is 15 amino acids long. CDR3 loop: CASSPREGVTYEQYF. CDR3 nucleotide sequence: TGTGCCAGCAGCCCTCGGGAGGGGGTGACCTACGAGCAGTACTTC.

The gene calls are TRBV11-2 and TRBJ1-3; unclear D gene. This CDR3 has 16 amino acids. The germline V gene encodes CDR1 SGHAT and CDR2 FQNNGV. The V end lost 0 bases, the J end lost 4 bases, and 13 bases lay between the germline ends. This chain's CDR3 is CASSLDVRVRGNTIYF. The CDR3 DNA follows: TGTGCCAGCAGCTTAGATGTCCGCGTTCGCGGAAACACCATATATTTT. Variable domain in full (rest from reference TRBV11-2 and TRBJ1-3): EAGVAQSPRYKIIEKRQSVAFWCNPISGHATLYWYQQILGQGPKLLIQFQNNGVVDDSQLPKDRFSAERLKGVDSTLKIQPAKLEDSAVYLCASSLDVRVRGNTIYFGEGSWLTVV.

The chain carries TRBV6-5 and TRBJ1-2; 9 bases are shared with TRBD1. The length of the CDR3 is 15 residues. V shed 4 bases and J 3 bases; nucleotides not matched to a gene: 6. CDR1 MNHEY and CDR2 SVGAGI come from the germline V gene. The CDR3 sequence is CASSSGQGGDYGYTF. DNA of the CDR3: TGTGCCAGCAGTTCGGGACAGGGTGGCGACTATGGCTACACCTTC.

This chain links TRBV6-1 with TRBJ1-5; D perhaps matches TRBD1 (6 bases). The V end lost 2 bases, the J end lost 7 bases, and 18 bases lay between the germline ends. Germline CDR1 reads MNHNS; CDR2 reads SASEGT. The CDR3 is 16 residues long. CDR3 DNA sequence: TGTGCCAGCAGTGAATGGGGGGGGCAGGGCGGCCAGCCCCAGCATTTT. It is translated as CASSEWGGQGGQPQHF.

The chain is built from TRBV7-2 and TRBJ2-5; D tentatively fits TRBD1 or TRBD2 (5 bases each). The CDR3 contains 14 residues. Germline CDR1 reads SGHTA; CDR2 reads FQGNSA. Between the trimmed V and J ends, which lost 4 bases and 5 bases, there was a span of 14 bases. The CDR3 here is CASSSEGTGETQYF. CDR3 sequence (DNA): TGTGCCAGCAGCTCCGAGGGGACCGGGGAGACCCAGTACTTC.

The rearrangement joins TRBV5-1 to TRBJ2-2, with TRBD2 matching over 10 bases. After removal of 10 bases from V and 0 bases from J, the junction contained 12 bases not matched to a gene. There are 17 residues in the CDR3. CDR1 and CDR2 (germline): SGHRS, YFSETQ. As DNA, the CDR3 is TGCGCCTCAAGGAGTAGCGGGAGGCCGACGAACACCGGGGAGCTGTTTTTT. Translated, it gives CASRSSGRPTNTGELFF. Variable domain in full (rest from reference TRBV5-1 and TRBJ2-2): KAGVTQTPRYLIKTRGQQVTLSCSPISGHRSVSWYQQTPGQGLQFLFEYFSETQRNKGNFPGRFSGRQFSNSRSEMNVSTLELGDSALYLCASRSSGRPTNTGELFFGEGSRLTVL.

The chain recombines TRBV28 with TRBJ2-5, with 8 bases matching TRBD2. The CDR3 is made up of 15 amino acids. V trimming: 5 bases; J trimming: 11 bases; junction bases outside the gene matches: 16. Germline assignment: CDR1 MDHEN and CDR2 SYDVKM. The CDR3 nucleotides are TGTGCCAGCAGTCCATCCGGGACTAGAGAATCTGGGCAGTACTTC. Residues: CASSPSGTRESGQYF.

The chain joins TRBV10-1 to TRBJ2-1, with no clear D. V lost 3 bases and J 10 bases, leaving 10 bases between the germline ends. Germline lookup yields CDR1 WNHNN and CDR2 SYGVQD (reference sequence). This CDR3 is 12 amino acids long. DNA for the CDR3: TGCGCCAGCAGTGATGGCCTGGGCGAGCAGTTCTTC. This sequence encodes CASSDGLGEQFF.

The V and J genes are TRBV5-4 and TRBJ2-3, with a weak D call TRBD2 (6 bases). The CDR3 contains 16 residues. V was pared by 2 bases and J by 0 bases, with 13 bases between. Looked up from germline, CDR1 is SGHNT and CDR2 is YYREEE (reference sequence). The DNA of the CDR3 is TGTGCCAGCAGCTTTAGAGTAGCGGTTAGCACAGATACGCAGTATTTT. It is translated as CASSFRVAVSTDTQYF. Complete variable domain (other parts from reference TRBV5-4 and TRBJ2-3): ETGVTQSPTHLIKTRGQQVTLRCSSQSGHNTVSWYQQALGQGPQFIFQYYREEENGRGNFPPRFSGLQFPNYSSELNVNALELDDSALYLCASSFRVAVSTDTQYFGPGTRLTVL.

This sequence joins TRBV6-7 and TRBJ2-1; D gene ambiguous. TRBV6-7 is annotated as an ORF whose role is uncertain. The CDR3 is made up of 12 amino acids. V dropped 0 bases and J dropped 8 bases, with 5 bases sitting between them. CDR3 sequence reads: CASSYSNHEQFF. The CDR3 bases are TGTGCCAGCAGTTACTCGAACCATGAGCAGTTCTTC.

The chain is built from TRBV7-3 and TRBJ2-1, with 8 positions matching TRBD1. Germline V CDR1 and CDR2: SGHTA, FQGTGA. V shed 0 bases, J shed 2 bases, and the junction held 0 bases outside the gene matches. CDR3 size: 15 residues. The CDR3 here is CASSLTQGAYNEQFF. CDR3 nucleotides: TGTGCCAGCAGCTTAACACAGGGGGCCTACAATGAGCAGTTCTTC.

This clone was detected only once. The chain joins TRBV6-6 to TRBJ2-1, with 7 nucleotides matching TRBD1. There are 16 residues in the CDR3. V lost 7 bases, J lost 7 bases, and 16 bases stayed unmatched. CDR1 and CDR2 from the germline V gene are MNHNY and SVGAGI (reference sequence). In nucleotides, the CDR3 is TGTGCCAGCACCAAGGAGACGAGGACAGGTAGGAATGAGCAGTTCTTC. Amino acid sequence: CASTKETRTGRNEQFF.

This sequence joins TRBV19 and TRBJ2-7; perhaps TRBD1 as D (6 bases). Germline V gene data show CDR1 as LNHDA and CDR2 as SQIVND (reference sequence). The CDR3 contains 15 residues. Trimming left V 4 bases short and J 6 bases short, with 19 bases between. The CDR3 region is CASSTVTGALVEQYF. As DNA, the CDR3 is TGTGCCAGTAGTACCGTGACAGGCGCCTTGGTCGAGCAGTACTTC.